This entry lists 5 T cell receptor beta chains sequenced from one sample in a study of CD8+CD57+ T cells in acquired aplastic anemia. Patients selected for sequencing had displayed CD8+CD57+ cell expansion by flow cytometry. Both TCR beta VDJ combination and CDR3 sequence profiling were carried out. Genomic DNA was the template for this profiling. TCRdb re-called the reads with MiXCR, one entry per CDR3 protein. The table lists about 160,000 distinct CDR3 sequences, 71% of them singletons, with 40% to 55% in the top ten. Source material: sorted CD4+, CD8+, or CD8+CD57+ T cells (not recorded which) from PBMCs. The source is a human donor with aplastic anemia.

The sample holds a few counts of this clonotype. This chain links TRBV20-1 with TRBJ2-7; either TRBD1 or TRBD2 may fit D (5 bases each). The germline CDR1 and CDR2 sequences are DFQATT and SNEGSKA (reference sequence). This CDR3 region has 11 residues. The germline V and J ends were trimmed by 5 bases and 5 bases, with 10 bases remaining between them. CDR3 region: CSADWGNEQYF. The CDR3 DNA sequence: TGCAGTGCTGATTGGGGGAACGAGCAGTACTTC.

This clonotype was detected once. This chain connects TRBV9 to TRBJ2-1, with D maybe TRBD1 (6 bases). Per germline, CDR1 SGDLS and CDR2 YYNGEE. With 0 bases removed from V and 1 base from J, the gap between germline ends came to 8 bases. The CDR3 contains 15 residues. CDR3 nucleotide sequence: TGTGCCAGCAGCGTAGCGGGACAATCCTACAATGAGCAGTTCTTC. It encodes CASSVAGQSYNEQFF.

This clonotype was counted a few times. J is TRBJ2-3 and V is TRBV7-3; TRBD2 matches 11 bases. CDR3 length equals 16 residues. CDR1 is SGHTA and CDR2 is FQGTGA in the germline V gene. The V and J ends lost 4 bases and 2 bases, in that order; junction bases with no gene match: 5. The CDR3, as DNA: TGTGCCAGCAGCTCGGTAGCGGGGGGGGCCACAGATACGCAGTATTTT. Amino acid sequence: CASSSVAGGATDTQYF.

In the case of this clonotype: One junction end does not reproduce the germline sequence, and a read error may be involved. The chain has TRBV5-1 and TRBJ2-5; D call uncertain. The length of the CDR3 is 14 residues. CDR1 SGHRS and CDR2 YFSETQ come from the germline V gene. The CDR3 spells CTSSQMTSQETQYF. The CDR3 DNA sequence: TGCACCAGCAGCCAAATGACCAGCCAAGAGACCCAGTACTTC.

As to this clonotype: With a much larger clone just one base away, this may be a read error. This chain connects TRBV5-5 to TRBJ2-3; D tentatively reads TRBD1 or TRBD2 (5 bases each). The ends were cut back, 2 bases at V and 3 bases at J, with 7 bases in the middle. Germline CDR1 SGHKS, CDR2 YYEKEE (reference sequence). The CDR3 extends over 13 amino acids. Here the CDR3 DNA reads TGTGCCAGCAGCTTAGGGGAGACAGATACGCAGTATTTT. This encodes CASSLGETDTQYF.